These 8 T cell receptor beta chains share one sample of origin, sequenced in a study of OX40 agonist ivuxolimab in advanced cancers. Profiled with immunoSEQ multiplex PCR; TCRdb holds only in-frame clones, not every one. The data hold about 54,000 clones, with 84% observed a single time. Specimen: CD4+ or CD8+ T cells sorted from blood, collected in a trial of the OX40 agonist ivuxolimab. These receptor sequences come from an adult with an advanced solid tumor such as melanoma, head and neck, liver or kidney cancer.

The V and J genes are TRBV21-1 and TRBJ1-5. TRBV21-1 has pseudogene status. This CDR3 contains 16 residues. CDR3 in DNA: TGTGCCAGCAGCAAAGATTGGGGGTGGAGGGATCAGCCCCAGCATTTT. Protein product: CASSKDWGWRDQPQHF.

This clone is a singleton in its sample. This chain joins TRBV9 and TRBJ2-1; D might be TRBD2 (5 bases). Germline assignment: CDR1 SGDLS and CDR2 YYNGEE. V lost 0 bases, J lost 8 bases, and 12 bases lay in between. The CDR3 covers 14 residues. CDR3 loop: CASSVETTSHEQFF. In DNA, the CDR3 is TGTGCCAGCAGCGTAGAGACTACATCTCATGAGCAGTTCTTC.

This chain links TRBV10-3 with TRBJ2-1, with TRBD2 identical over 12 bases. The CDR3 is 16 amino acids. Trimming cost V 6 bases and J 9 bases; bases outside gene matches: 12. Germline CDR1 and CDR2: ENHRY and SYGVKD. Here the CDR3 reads CAISMTSGSRNGEQFF. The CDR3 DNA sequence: TGTGCCATCAGCATGACTAGCGGGAGTAGGAACGGTGAGCAGTTCTTC.

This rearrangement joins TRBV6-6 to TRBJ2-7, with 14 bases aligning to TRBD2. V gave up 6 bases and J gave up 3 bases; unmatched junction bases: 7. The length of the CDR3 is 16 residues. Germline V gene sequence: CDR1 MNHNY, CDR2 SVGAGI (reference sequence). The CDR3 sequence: CASSRGTSGRNYEQYF. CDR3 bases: TGTGCCAGCAGCCGGGGGACTAGCGGGAGAAACTACGAGCAGTACTTC.

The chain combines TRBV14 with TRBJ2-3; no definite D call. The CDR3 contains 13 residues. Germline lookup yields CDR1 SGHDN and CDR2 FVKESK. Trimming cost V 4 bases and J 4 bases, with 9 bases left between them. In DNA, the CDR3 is TGTGCCAGCAGCCCCGAACTGGCAGATACGCAGTATTTT. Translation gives CASSPELADTQYF.

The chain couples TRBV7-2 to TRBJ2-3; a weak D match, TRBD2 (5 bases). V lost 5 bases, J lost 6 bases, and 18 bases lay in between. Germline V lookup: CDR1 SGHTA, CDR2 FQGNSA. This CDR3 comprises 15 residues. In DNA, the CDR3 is TGTGCCAGCAGCGTCCGGGTGGGAGTCATGGATACGCAGTATTTT. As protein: CASSVRVGVMDTQYF.

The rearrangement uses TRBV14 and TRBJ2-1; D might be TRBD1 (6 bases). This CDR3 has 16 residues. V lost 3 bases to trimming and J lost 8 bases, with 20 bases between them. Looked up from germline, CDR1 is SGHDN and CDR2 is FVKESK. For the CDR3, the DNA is TGTGCCAGCAGCCAGATGGGACAACCCCGCAGCCATGAGCAGTTCTTC. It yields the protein CASSQMGQPRSHEQFF.

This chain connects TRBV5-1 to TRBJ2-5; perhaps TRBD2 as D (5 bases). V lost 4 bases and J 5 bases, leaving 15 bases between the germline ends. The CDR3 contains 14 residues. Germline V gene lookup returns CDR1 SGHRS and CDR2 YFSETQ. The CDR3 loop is CASSQASGEETQYF. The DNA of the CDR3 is TGCGCCAGCAGCCAAGCTAGTGGGGAGGAGACCCAGTACTTC.